Listed here are 26 T cell receptor beta chains from one sample, sequenced in a study of blood T cell repertoires in COVID-19. Generated by immunoSEQ multiplex PCR, the TCRdb table keeps only in-frame clones and is missing some. The sample carries 70,000 to 80,000 clones, around 90% recorded once. Specimen: peripheral blood. The origin of the receptors is a woman aged 60-75 years with active COVID-19.

This clone is a singleton in its sample. The chain carries TRBV6-1 and TRBJ1-5; D possibly corresponds to TRBD1 (5 bases). V lost 3 bases and J 4 bases, leaving 28 bases between the germline ends. The CDR3 totals 20 residues. Germline V gene lookup returns CDR1 MNHNS and CDR2 SASEGT. In nucleotides, the CDR3 is TGTGCCAGCAGTGAGATGCGCGGGGCAGCCCATCTCCGATCGAATCAGCCCCAGCATTTT. As protein: CASSEMRGAAHLRSNQPQHF.

The chain has TRBV19 and TRBJ2-7; possible D gene TRBD1, 6 bases. Germline V CDR1 and CDR2: LNHDA, SQIVND (reference sequence). This CDR3 has 13 residues. V was trimmed by 7 bases and J by 1 base, leaving 11 bases between them. The CDR3 here is CASKEQGSYEQYF. The CDR3 nucleotides read TGTGCCAGTAAGGAGCAGGGGTCCTACGAGCAGTACTTC.

The V gene is TRBV27, the J gene TRBJ2-1; 16 bases are a match to TRBD2. After removal of 4 bases from V and 15 bases from J, the junction contained 12 bases not matched to a gene. Germline loops: CDR1 MNHEY, CDR2 SMNVEV (reference sequence). The CDR3 has 16 residues. DNA for the CDR3: TGTGCCAGCAGTTCCACCGGGACTAGCGGGAGGGCCCCTCTGTTCTTC. Translating it yields CASSSTGTSGRAPLFF.

The chain carries TRBV30 and TRBJ2-5; D might be TRBD2 (5 bases). The CDR3 runs 13 residues. The germline V gene encodes CDR1 GTSNPN and CDR2 SVGIG (reference sequence). V shed 1 base and J shed 5 bases, with 11 bases lying between them. The CDR3 region is CAWSGGMRETQYF. CDR3 nucleotide sequence: TGTGCCTGGAGTGGAGGGATGCGGGAGACCCAGTACTTC.

The chain couples TRBV3-1 (or the pseudogene TRBV3-2) to TRBJ1-1; TRBD1 aligns across 8 bases. Germline V CDR1 and CDR2: LGHDT, YNNKEL (reference sequence). Trimming took 3 bases from V and 0 from J; bases not matched to a gene: 3. This CDR3 is 15 amino acids long. DNA of the CDR3: TGTGCCAGCAGCCAGGGACAGGACCTGAACACTGAAGCTTTCTTT. It is translated as CASSQGQDLNTEAFF.

This clone occurred once. The rearrangement uses TRBV2 and TRBJ1-2; a possible D gene is TRBD1 (6 bases). Trimming shortened V by 7 bases and J by 4 bases, and 16 bases separated the two germline ends. Germline values: CDR1 SNHLY, CDR2 FYNNEI. CDR3 size: 14 residues. This CDR3 is CASIVQGRFYGYTF. CDR3 DNA: TGTGCCAGCATAGTACAGGGCCGATTCTATGGCTACACCTTC.

The genes are TRBV30 and TRBJ2-7; the D gene is possibly TRBD2 (5 bases). Trimming pared 1 base from V and 0 bases from J, leaving 13 bases between. The V gene's germline CDR1 is GTSNPN and CDR2 SVGIG (reference sequence). The CDR3 covers 15 residues. The CDR3 DNA reads TGTGCCTGGAGTGCGTCGGGGAAGGCCTCCTACGAGCAGTACTTC. The encoded protein is CAWSASGKASYEQYF.

This rearrangement joins TRBV27 to TRBJ2-7; tentative D call: TRBD1 (7 bases). Between the trimmed V and J ends, which lost 1 base and 3 bases, there was a span of 10 bases. Germline CDR1 is MNHEY and CDR2 is SMNVEV (reference sequence). The CDR3 covers 14 residues. The CDR3 is CASSLWGDSYEQYF. CDR3 nucleotide sequence: TGTGCCAGCAGTTTATGGGGGGACAGCTACGAGCAGTACTTC.

The chain combines TRBV27 with TRBJ1-4; 7 nucleotides agree with TRBD1. The CDR3 spans 16 residues. The germline CDR1 and CDR2 sequences are MNHEY and SMNVEV (reference sequence). With V trimmed by 6 bases and J by 4 bases, 11 bases remained unmatched. The CDR3 sequence is CASSLRLGQINEKLFF. The CDR3 nucleotides are TGTGCCAGCAGCTTAAGGTTGGGACAGATTAATGAAAAACTGTTTTTT.

The chain is built from TRBV27 and TRBJ1-3; TRBD1 agrees at 9 bases. V shed 2 bases and J 3 bases; nucleotides not matched to a gene: 5. This CDR3 comprises 16 residues. Germline CDR1 and CDR2: MNHEY and SMNVEV (reference sequence). The CDR3 is CASSLSWTGVGNTIYF. CDR3 coding DNA: TGTGCCAGCAGTTTAAGTTGGACAGGGGTTGGAAACACCATATATTTT.

The genes are TRBV7-8 and TRBJ2-2; D gene uncertain. CDR1 is SGHVS and CDR2 is FQNEAQ in the germline V gene. This CDR3 region has 13 residues. V lost 1 base and J lost 6, with 6 bases in between. The CDR3 DNA is TGTGCCAGCAGCTTAGGCAGGTCCGGGGAGCTGTTTTTT. It yields the protein CASSLGRSGELFF.

V is TRBV18 and J is TRBJ2-7; 9 bases match TRBD1. The CDR3 is made up of 15 amino acids. Germline CDR1 and CDR2: KGHSH and LQKENI. Losses at the gene ends were 2 bases for V and 5 bases for J; bases not matched to a gene: 7. The CDR3 coding sequence is TGTGCCAGCTCACCAAACAGGGGGCATAAAGACGAGCAGTACTTC. Translation: CASSPNRGHKDEQYF.

The J gene is TRBJ2-3, the V gene TRBV27; D is perhaps TRBD2 (6 bases). Trimming took off 4 bases at V and 0 bases at J, with 26 bases between the two ends. Germline loops: CDR1 MNHEY, CDR2 SMNVEV (reference sequence). The CDR3 runs 20 residues. The CDR3 region is CASSSHPGTPEASSTDTQYF. The CDR3 DNA sequence: TGTGCCAGCAGTTCTCACCCCGGGACTCCCGAAGCCTCTAGCACAGATACGCAGTATTTT.

The CDR3 DNA is TGTGCCACCAGCAGAGATCGACATTCAGAGTACTTC. It codes for CATSRDRHSEYF. The chain links TRBV15 to TRBJ2-4; D unclear. The ends were cut back, 0 bases at V and 14 bases at J, with 11 bases in the middle. The CDR3 length is 12 residues. CDR1 and CDR2 (germline): LNHNV, YYDKDF (reference sequence).

The chain links TRBV28 to TRBJ1-1; no definite D call. Germline V gene lookup returns CDR1 MDHEN and CDR2 SYDVKM. The CDR3 contains 13 residues. Trimming pared 6 bases from V and 4 bases from J, leaving 12 bases between. CDR3 amino acids: CASRRESVTEAFF. The DNA for the CDR3 is TGTGCCAGCAGGAGGGAGAGTGTCACTGAAGCTTTCTTT.

The chain joins TRBV3-1 (or the pseudogene TRBV3-2) to TRBJ1-4; D might be TRBD1 (5 bases). Germline V gene sequence: CDR1 LGHDT, CDR2 YNNKEL (reference sequence). CDR3 length equals 14 residues. V lost 4 bases to trimming and J lost 7 bases, with 13 bases between them. The CDR3 protein is CASSLRVSGEKLFF. CDR3 in DNA: TGTGCCAGCAGCCTCAGGGTATCTGGTGAAAAACTGTTTTTT.

V usage is TRBV18 and J usage is TRBJ1-1; a possible D gene is TRBD1 (6 bases). The CDR3 consists of 15 residues. Trimming shortened V by 3 bases and J by 1 base, and 12 bases separated the two germline ends. The germline CDR1 and CDR2 sequences are KGHSH and LQKENI. The DNA for the CDR3 is TGTGCCAGCTCACCGCTTACACAGGGGAACACTGAAGCTTTCTTT. Its translation: CASSPLTQGNTEAFF.

This chain uses TRBV19 with TRBJ2-5; TRBD2 matches at 9 bases. CDR1 and CDR2 (germline): LNHDA, SQIVND (reference sequence). CDR3 length: 19 amino acids. V lost 1 base to trimming and J lost 3 bases; unmatched junction nucleotides: 15. CDR3 loop: CASSIGWASGTPLKETQYF. CDR3 coding DNA: TGTGCCAGTAGTATAGGATGGGCTAGCGGGACCCCCCTAAAAGAGACCCAGTACTTC.

In its sample, this clone was seen once. V gene TRBV29-1 combines with J gene TRBJ1-1; 7 bases line up with TRBD1. There are 14 residues in the CDR3. Germline loops: CDR1 SQVTM, CDR2 ANQGSEA. The junction had 10 bases not matched to a gene; V was cut back by 7 bases and J by 2 bases. CDR3 protein: CSATLQGTNTEAFF. The CDR3 DNA is TGCAGCGCAACATTACAGGGGACTAACACTGAAGCTTTCTTT.

This clone has just a few counts. This rearrangement joins TRBV18 to TRBJ2-1; a possible D gene is TRBD2 (5 bases). Looked up from germline, CDR1 is KGHSH and CDR2 is LQKENI. This CDR3 spans 15 amino acids. Between the trimmed V and J ends, which lost 4 bases and 1 base, there was a span of 11 bases. The CDR3 loop is CASSLDPGSYNEQFF. CDR3 coding DNA: TGTGCCAGCTCACTCGACCCGGGGTCCTACAATGAGCAGTTCTTC.

The chain recombines TRBV11-2 with TRBJ2-2; TRBD2 agrees at 8 bases. This CDR3 comprises 17 residues. J was trimmed by 6 bases and V by 0 bases; bases with no gene match: 9. Germline assignment: CDR1 SGHAT and CDR2 FQNNGV. For the CDR3, the DNA is TGTGCCAGCAGCTTAGATCGGAGCGGGAGATTGTCCGGGGAGCTGTTTTTT. It translates to CASSLDRSGRLSGELFF.

The chain carries TRBV6-6 and TRBJ1-1; a weak D match, TRBD1 (5 bases). Deletions cut 9 bases from V and 5 bases from J, with 19 bases between. This CDR3 has 14 amino acids. Germline V gene sequence: CDR1 MNHNY, CDR2 SVGAGI (reference sequence). CDR3 sequence reads: CASLQTRGGTEAFF. Written as DNA, the CDR3 is TGTGCCAGTCTCCAGACCCGGGGGGGGACTGAAGCTTTCTTT.

The chain joins TRBV6-2 or TRBV6-3 to TRBJ2-7; 9 nucleotides match TRBD2. This CDR3 contains 20 residues. J lost 4 bases, V lost 6 bases, and 25 bases had no gene match. The V gene's germline CDR1 is MNHEY and CDR2 SVGEGT. CDR3 sequence (DNA): TGTGCCAGCAGCACGTCCCAGACAGCATCACTGGGACTAGCCGTATACGAGCAGTACTTC. It codes for CASSTSQTASLGLAVYEQYF.

This chain uses TRBV18 with TRBJ2-1, with 10 bases aligning to TRBD2. The CDR3 runs 16 residues. V lost 2 bases to trimming and J lost 9 bases; unmatched junction nucleotides: 10. Germline CDR1 KGHSH, CDR2 LQKENI. The CDR3 is CASSPYVKREGGEQFF. CDR3 sequence (DNA): TGTGCCAGCTCACCATACGTCAAGCGGGAGGGGGGTGAGCAGTTCTTC.

The rearrangement joins TRBV24-1 to TRBJ1-5; D may be TRBD1 (5 bases). The germline V gene has CDR1 KGHDR and CDR2 SFDVKD. V was pared by 5 bases and J by 6 bases, with 10 bases between. The CDR3 length is 13 residues. CDR3 amino acids: CATSVRGGQPQHF. CDR3 sequence (DNA): TGTGCCACCAGTGTAAGGGGAGGTCAGCCCCAGCATTTT.

This chain connects TRBV5-5 to TRBJ1-6, with no clear D. Trimming left V 2 bases short and J 10 bases short, with 7 bases between. CDR3 length: 12 residues. Germline CDR1 and CDR2: SGHKS and YYEKEE (reference sequence). The CDR3 DNA sequence: TGTGCCAGCAGCTTCCATGGCTCACCCCTCCACTTT. As protein: CASSFHGSPLHF.